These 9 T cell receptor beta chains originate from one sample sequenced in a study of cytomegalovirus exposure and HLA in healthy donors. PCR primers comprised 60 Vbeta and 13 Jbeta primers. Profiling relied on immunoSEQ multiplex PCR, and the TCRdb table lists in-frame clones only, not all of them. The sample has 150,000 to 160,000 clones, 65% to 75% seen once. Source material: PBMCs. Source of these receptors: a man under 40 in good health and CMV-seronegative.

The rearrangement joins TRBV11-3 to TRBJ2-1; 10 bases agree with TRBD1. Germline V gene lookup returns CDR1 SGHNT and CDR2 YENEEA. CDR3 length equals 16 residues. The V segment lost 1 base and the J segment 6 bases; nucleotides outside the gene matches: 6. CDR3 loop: CASSLVGTGEANEQFF. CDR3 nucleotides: TGTGCCAGCAGCTTAGTTGGGACAGGGGAGGCCAATGAGCAGTTCTTC.

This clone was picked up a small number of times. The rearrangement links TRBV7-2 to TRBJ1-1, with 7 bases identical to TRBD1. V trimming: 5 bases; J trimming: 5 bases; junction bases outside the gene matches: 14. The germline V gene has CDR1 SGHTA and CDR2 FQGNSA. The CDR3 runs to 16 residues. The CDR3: CASSPTRLRGLTEAFF. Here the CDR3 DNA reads TGTGCCAGCAGCCCCACCCGTTTGAGGGGGCTTACTGAAGCTTTCTTT.

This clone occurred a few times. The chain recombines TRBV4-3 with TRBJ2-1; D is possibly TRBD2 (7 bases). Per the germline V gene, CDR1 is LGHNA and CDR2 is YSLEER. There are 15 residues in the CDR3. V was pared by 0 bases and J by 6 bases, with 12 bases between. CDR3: CASSQERGAVNEQFF. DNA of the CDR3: TGCGCCAGCAGCCAAGAACGGGGGGCCGTCAATGAGCAGTTCTTC.

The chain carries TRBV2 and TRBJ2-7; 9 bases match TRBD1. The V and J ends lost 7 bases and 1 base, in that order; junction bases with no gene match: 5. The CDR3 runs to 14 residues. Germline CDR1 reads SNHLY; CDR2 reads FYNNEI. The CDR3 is CASKPGQGSYEQYF. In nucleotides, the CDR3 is TGTGCCAGCAAACCGGGACAGGGTTCCTACGAGCAGTACTTC.

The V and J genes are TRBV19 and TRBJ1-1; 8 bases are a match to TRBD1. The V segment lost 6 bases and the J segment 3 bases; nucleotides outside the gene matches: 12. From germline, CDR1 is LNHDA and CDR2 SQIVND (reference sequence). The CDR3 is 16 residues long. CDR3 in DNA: TGTGCCAGTAGCCACGCCTGGACAGGGTCCCACACTGAAGCTTTCTTT. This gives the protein CASSHAWTGSHTEAFF. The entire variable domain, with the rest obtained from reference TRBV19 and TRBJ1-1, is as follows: DGGITQSPKYLFRKEGQNVTLSCEQNLNHDAMYWYRQDPGQGLRLIYYSQIVNDFQKGDIAEGYSVSREKKESFPLTVTSAQKNPTAFYLCASSHAWTGSHTEAFFGQGTRLTVV.

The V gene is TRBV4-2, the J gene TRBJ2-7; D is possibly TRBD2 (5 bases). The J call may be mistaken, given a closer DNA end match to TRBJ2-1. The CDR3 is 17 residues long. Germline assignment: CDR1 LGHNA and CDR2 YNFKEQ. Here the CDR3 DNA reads TGTGCCAGCAGCCCATCCTTAGCGAGGGCCGCCTACAATGAGCAGTTCTTC. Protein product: CASSPSLARAAYNEQFF.

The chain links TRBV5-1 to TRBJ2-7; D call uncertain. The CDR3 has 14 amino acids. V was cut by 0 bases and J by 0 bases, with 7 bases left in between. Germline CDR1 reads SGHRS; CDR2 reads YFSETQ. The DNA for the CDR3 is TGCGCCAGCAGCTTGGAGTCAGTCTCCTACGAGCAGTACTTC. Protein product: CASSLESVSYEQYF. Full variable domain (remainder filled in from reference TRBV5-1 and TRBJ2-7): KAGVTQTPRYLIKTRGQQVTLSCSPISGHRSVSWYQQTPGQGLQFLFEYFSETQRNKGNFPGRFSGRQFSNSRSEMNVSTLELGDSALYLCASSLESVSYEQYFGPGTRLTVT.

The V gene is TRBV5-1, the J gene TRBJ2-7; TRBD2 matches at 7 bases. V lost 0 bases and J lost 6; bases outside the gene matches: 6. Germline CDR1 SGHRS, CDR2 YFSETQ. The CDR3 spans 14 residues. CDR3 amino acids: CASSLGAGESEQYF. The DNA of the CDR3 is TGCGCCAGCAGCTTGGGGGCGGGGGAAAGCGAGCAGTACTTC.

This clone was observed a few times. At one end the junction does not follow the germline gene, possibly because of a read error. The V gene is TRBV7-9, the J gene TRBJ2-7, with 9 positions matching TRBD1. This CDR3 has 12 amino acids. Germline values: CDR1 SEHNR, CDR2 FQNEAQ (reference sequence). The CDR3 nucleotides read TGTTCCAGCAGCCGGGACAGGGACGAGCAGTACTTC. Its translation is CSSSRDRDEQYF.